Described below is a single T cell receptor (beta chain) sequence and its context. The target antigen is unknown. This sample was taken from a study of regulatory dendritic cells for organ transplantation. Study-level points and caveats: The most alloreactive TCR clonotypes were found in resting memory CD8+ cells. Naive T cells showed high diversity, memory cells less, memory CD8+ least. Mature dendritic cells appeared to drive more memory CD8+ clonal expansion than regulatory ones.

CD4+ or CD8+ T cells were sorted as naive CD45RA+ or memory CD45RO+. Repertoires were generated with immunoSEQ multiplex PCR, while TCRdb's copy carries only in-frame clones and drops some. The sample lists 28,000 or so clones; roughly 80% were seen once. Sequencing used naive CD4+ T cells from blood. Subset indicated: CD45RA+ naive T cells. This clonotype was sampled from a human donor in good health.

The CDR3 protein is CASSHLGGSTDTQYF. The DNA of the CDR3 is TGTGCCAGCAGCCACCTCGGGGGGTCTACAGATACGCAGTATTTT. V usage is TRBV14 and J usage is TRBJ2-3; 7 bases are shared with TRBD2. CDR3 length: 15 residues. Germline V gene lookup returns CDR1 SGHDN and CDR2 FVKESK. V lost 3 bases to trimming and J lost 3 bases; unmatched junction nucleotides: 6.